This T cell receptor (beta chain) is from a study of shared clonotypes between healthy human individuals. Overall study findings and caveats: Non-shared clonotypes displayed generation probabilities falling below those of clonotypes present in all four donors. A few donors shared approximately 5% of their naive CD4 clonotypes.

Of note for this clone: Antigen: not known.

Profiling relied on immunoSEQ multiplex PCR, and the TCRdb table lists in-frame clones only, not all of them. The sample records about 2.1 million clones, roughly 91% being singletons. CD45RO-negative cells were positively selected for CCR7, leaving out terminally differentiated effector memory CD45RA+ cells. Sequences were obtained from naive CD8+ T cells from PBMCs. The source of this sequence is a man between 18 and 35 years old in good health. Some clones in this sample may be carry-over from other donors' samples.

The CDR3 sequence: CASSAGGSDQPQHF. The CDR3 DNA reads TGTGCCAGCAGCGCCGGGGGATCAGATCAGCCCCAGCATTTT. This chain uses TRBV7-9 with TRBJ1-5; the D gene is possibly TRBD1 (5 bases). V was pared by 5 bases and J by 5 bases, with 13 bases between. The CDR3 contains 14 residues. Germline V lookup: CDR1 SEHNR, CDR2 FQNEAQ (reference sequence).